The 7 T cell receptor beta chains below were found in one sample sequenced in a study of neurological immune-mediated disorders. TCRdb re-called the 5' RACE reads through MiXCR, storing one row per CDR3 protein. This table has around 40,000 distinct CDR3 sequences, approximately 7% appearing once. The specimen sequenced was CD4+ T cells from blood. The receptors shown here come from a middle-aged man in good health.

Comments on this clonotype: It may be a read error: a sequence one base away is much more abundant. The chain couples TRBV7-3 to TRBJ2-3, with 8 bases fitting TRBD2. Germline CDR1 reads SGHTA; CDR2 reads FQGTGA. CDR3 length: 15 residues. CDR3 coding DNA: TGTGCCAGCAGCCCGGGGGGGGGCCGGACAGATACGCAGGATTTT. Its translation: CASSPGGGRTDTQDF.

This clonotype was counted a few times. CDR3 region: CASSHDRGNDEQYF. The CDR3 DNA reads as TGCGCCAGCAGCCACGACAGGGGGAACGACGAGCAGTACTTC. V is TRBV5-1 and J is TRBJ2-7, with 9 bases that match TRBD1. The CDR3 sequence is 14 residues long. The J segment lost 5 bases and the V segment lost 4 bases, leaving 7 bases of the junction unmatched. Looked up from germline, CDR1 is SGHRS and CDR2 is YFSETQ. Full variable domain (outside the CDR3, taken from reference TRBV5-1 and TRBJ2-7): KAGVTQTPRYLIKTRGQQVTLSCSPISGHRSVSWYQQTPGQGLQFLFEYFSETQRNKGNFPGRFSGRQFSNSRSEMNVSTLELGDSALYLCASSHDRGNDEQYFGPGTRLTVT.

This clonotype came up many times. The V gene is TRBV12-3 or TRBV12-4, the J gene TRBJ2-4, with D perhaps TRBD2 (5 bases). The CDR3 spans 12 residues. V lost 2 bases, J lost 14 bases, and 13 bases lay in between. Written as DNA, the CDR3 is TGTGCCAGCAGTTTATCGGCAGGACTCAAGTACTTC. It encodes CASSLSAGLKYF.

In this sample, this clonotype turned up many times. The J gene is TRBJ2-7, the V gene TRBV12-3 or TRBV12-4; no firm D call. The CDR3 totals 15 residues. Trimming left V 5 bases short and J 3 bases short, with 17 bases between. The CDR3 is CASSLYRGMLYEQYF. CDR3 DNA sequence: TGTGCCAGCAGTCTATATAGAGGAATGCTCTACGAGCAGTACTTC.

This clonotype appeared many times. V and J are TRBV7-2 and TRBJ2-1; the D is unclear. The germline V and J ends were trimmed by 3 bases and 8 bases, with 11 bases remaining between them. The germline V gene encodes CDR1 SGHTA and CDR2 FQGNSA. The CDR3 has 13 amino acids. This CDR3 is CASSFLVLDEQFF. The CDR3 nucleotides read TGTGCCAGCAGCTTCCTAGTATTGGATGAGCAGTTCTTC.

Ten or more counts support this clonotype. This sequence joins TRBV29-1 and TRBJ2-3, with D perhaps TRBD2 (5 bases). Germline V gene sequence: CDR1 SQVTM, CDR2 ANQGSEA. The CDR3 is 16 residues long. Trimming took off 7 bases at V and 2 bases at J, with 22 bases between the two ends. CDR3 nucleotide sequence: TGCAGCGCCGTACCTACAGCGGACCCTTTCACAGATACGCAGTATTTT. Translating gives CSAVPTADPFTDTQYF.

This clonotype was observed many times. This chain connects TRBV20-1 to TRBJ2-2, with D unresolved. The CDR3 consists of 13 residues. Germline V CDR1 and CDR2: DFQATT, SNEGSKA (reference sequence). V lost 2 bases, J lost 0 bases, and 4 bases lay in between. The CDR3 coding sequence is TGCAGTGCTAGAAGGCCGAACACCGGGGAGCTGTTTTTT. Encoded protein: CSARRPNTGELFF.